The TCR beta chain under discussion was sequenced for a study of a mutant IDH1 vaccine in newly diagnosed glioma. Study at large: Across weeks 1, 3, 5, 7, 11, 15, 19 and 23, patients received a vaccination each time, eight in all. Once 4-6 weeks had passed after radiotherapy alone, vaccination started, or it started with temozolomide cycles. A roughly 62% male, approximately 38% female split and a mean age of approximately 40 years characterized treated patients.

This CDR3 has 17 amino acids. Trimming cost V 2 bases and J 0 bases, with 11 bases left between them. CDR1 is SGHTA, CDR2 FQGNSA, per germline. Time point defined: week 11, during vaccination. Each vaccine dose was 300 ug of mutant IDH1 20-mer peptide, with topical imiquimod. Patients carried new grade 3 or 4 IDH1-mutant astrocytomas lacking nuclear ATRX. Clones were read by immunoSEQ multiplex PCR, and TCRdb kept only the in-frame ones, dropping some. Among around 53,000 clones listed, roughly nine tenths were seen once. Of note for this clone: What it binds is unknown.

This sequence originates from a man between 45 and 60 years old with glioma. The J gene is TRBJ1-6, the V gene TRBV7-2; D uncertain. Material: PBMCs, obtained from a glioma patient whose treatment included an IDH1 peptide vaccine. CDR3 amino acids: CASSLKYRSSYNSPLHF. For the CDR3, the DNA is TGTGCCAGCAGCTTAAAGTACAGAAGCTCCTATAATTCACCCCTCCACTTT.